This TCR beta chain was identified during a study of shared clonotypes between healthy human individuals. Across the whole study: Contributing individuals were a couple of females and three males aged 18 to 49. Study findings and constraints: Among the subsets, naive ones generally showed larger estimated richness than memory ones.

CD45RO negativity and positive selection for CCR7 defined naive CD8 cells, a population that excluded terminally differentiated effector memory CD45RA+ cells. Method: immunoSEQ multiplex PCR; TCRdb's copy keeps in-frame clones and lacks some. The sample lists some 2.1 million clones; 85% to 95% were seen once. In germline, CDR1 is LGHNA, CDR2 YSLEER. The V end was cut by 0 bases, the J end by 1 base, with 18 bases between. This CDR3 region has 18 residues. On this clone: The target antigen is unknown.

The material sequenced was naive CD8+ T cells from PBMCs. This chain joins TRBV4-3 and TRBJ1-2; D is unclear. The TCR comes from a man aged 18 to 35 in good health. Some clones in this sample may be carry-over from other donors' samples. CDR3 residues: CASSQEGSGRLFNYGYTF. The CDR3 nucleotides read TGCGCCAGCAGCCAAGAAGGCTCAGGACGGCTGTTTAACTATGGCTACACCTTC.